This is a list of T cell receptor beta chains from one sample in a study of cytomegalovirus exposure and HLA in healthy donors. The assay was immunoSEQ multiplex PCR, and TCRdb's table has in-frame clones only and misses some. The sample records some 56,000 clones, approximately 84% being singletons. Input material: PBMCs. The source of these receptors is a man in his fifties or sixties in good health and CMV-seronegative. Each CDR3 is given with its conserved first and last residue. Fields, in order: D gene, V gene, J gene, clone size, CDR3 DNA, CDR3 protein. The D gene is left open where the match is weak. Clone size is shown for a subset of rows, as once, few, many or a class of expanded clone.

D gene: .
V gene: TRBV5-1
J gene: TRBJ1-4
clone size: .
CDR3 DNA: TGCGCCAGCAGCTTGATTGAACTTGCAACTAATGAAAAACTGTTTTTT
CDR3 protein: CASSLIELATNEKLFF

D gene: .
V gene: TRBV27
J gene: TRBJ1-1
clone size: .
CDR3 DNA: TGTGCCAGCAGTCCTAATTATTACAGGGAGCAGAACACTGAAGCTTTCTTT
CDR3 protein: CASSPNYYREQNTEAFF

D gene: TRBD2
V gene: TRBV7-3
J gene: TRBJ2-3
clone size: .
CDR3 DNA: TGTGCCAGCAGCTGGGGGGGTTCCTTGGATACGCAGTATTTT
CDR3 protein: CASSWGGSLDTQYF

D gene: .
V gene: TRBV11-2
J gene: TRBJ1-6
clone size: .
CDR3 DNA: TGTGCCAGCAGCTTAGGAATTCCGGGGGCCTATAATTCACCCCTCCACTTT
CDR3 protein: CASSLGIPGAYNSPLHF

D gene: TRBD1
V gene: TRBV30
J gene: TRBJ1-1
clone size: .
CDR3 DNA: TGTGCCTGGAGCACAGGGGGAAGTTTTCCTGGTGAAGCTTTCTTT
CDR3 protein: CAWSTGGSFPGEAFF

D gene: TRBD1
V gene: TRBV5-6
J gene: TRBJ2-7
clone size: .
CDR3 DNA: TGTGCCAGCAGTGTCATGACAGGGGCAAACTACGAGCAGTACTTC
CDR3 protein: CASSVMTGANYEQYF

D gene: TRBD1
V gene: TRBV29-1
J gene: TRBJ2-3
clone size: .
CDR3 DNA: TGCAGCGTCAAAAAAGGAATTACAGGGGGGATTTCGGGAGATACGCAGTATTTT
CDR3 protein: CSVKKGITGGISGDTQYF

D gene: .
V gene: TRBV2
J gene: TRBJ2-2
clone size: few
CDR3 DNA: TGTGCCAGCAAGTTGAGGGGGATGGGGACCGGGGAGCTGTTTTTT
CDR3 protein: CASKLRGMGTGELFF

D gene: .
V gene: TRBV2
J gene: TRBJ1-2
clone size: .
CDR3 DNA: TGTGCCAGCGTTCTCCTCCCGGACTATGGCTACACCTTC
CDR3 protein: CASVLLPDYGYTF

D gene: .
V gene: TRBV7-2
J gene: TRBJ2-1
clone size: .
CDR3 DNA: TGTGCCAGCAGCCCCTCTTCGGTTGGTGAGCAGTTCTTC
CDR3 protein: CASSPSSVGEQFF

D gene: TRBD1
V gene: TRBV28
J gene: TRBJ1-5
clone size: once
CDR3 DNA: TGTGCCAGCATCTTAGCCGGGACAGGGAGCTTCGAGCCCCAGCATTTT
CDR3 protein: CASILAGTGSFEPQHF

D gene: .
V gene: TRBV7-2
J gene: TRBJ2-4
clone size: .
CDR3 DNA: TGTGCCAGCAGCCGAGAGGGAGGTCTAGCCAAAAACATTCAGTACTTC
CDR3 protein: CASSREGGLAKNIQYF

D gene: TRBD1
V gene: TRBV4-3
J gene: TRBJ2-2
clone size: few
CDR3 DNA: TGCGCCAGCAGCCAAGTCGCCGGGACAGGGGGCGGCGGGGAGCTGTTTTTT
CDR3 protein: CASSQVAGTGGGGELFF

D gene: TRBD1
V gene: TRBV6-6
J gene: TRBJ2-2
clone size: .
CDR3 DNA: TGTGCCAGCAGGACAGGGGGAGCCGGGGAGCTGTTTTTT
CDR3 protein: CASRTGGAGELFF

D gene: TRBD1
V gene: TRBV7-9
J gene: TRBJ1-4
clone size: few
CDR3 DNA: TGTGCCAGCAGCTCAACCGGGACAGGGGACGAAAAACTGTTTTTT
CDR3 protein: CASSSTGTGDEKLFF

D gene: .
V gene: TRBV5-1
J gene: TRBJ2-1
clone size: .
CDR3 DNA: TGCGCCAGCAGCTTAGCAACCTCACAGTTGAAAATAAGTTCGTACAATGAGCAGTTCTTC
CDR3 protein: CASSLATSQLKISSYNEQFF

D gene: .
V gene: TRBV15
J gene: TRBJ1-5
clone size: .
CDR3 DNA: TGTGCCACCAGCCGTCGGGCAGGGGGCAATCAGCCCCAGCATTTT
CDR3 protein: CATSRRAGGNQPQHF

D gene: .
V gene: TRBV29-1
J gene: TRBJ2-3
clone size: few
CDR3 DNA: TGCAGCGTTGAAGCCGGTCTAGTAGATACGCAGTATTTT
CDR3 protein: CSVEAGLVDTQYF

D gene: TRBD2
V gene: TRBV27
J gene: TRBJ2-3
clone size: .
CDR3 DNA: TGTGCCAGCAGTATATTAGCGGGGGGCAACACAGATACGCAGTATTTT
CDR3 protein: CASSILAGGNTDTQYF

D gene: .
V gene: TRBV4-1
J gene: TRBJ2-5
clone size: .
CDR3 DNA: TGCGCCAGCAGCCAGGCTTACCAAGAGACCCAGTACTTC
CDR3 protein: CASSQAYQETQYF

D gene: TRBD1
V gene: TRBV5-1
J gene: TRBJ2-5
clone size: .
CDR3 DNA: TGCGCCAGCAGCAGGACAGGGGCGATCCAAGAGACCCAGTACTTC
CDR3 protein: CASSRTGAIQETQYF

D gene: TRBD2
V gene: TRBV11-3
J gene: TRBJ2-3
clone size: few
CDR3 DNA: TGTGCCAGCAGCTTATCCCCAGGCCGGGGGGGAATATATTTT
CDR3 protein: CASSLSPGRGGIYF

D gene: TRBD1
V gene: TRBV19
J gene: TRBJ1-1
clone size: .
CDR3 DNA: TGTGCCAGTAGTATGGCTACGGGGACAGGGAGGCCTGAAGCTTTCTTT
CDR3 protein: CASSMATGTGRPEAFF

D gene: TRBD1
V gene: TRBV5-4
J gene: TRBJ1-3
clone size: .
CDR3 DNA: TGTGCCAGCAGCCAAGCGGGGACAGGGGGAAACACCATATATTTT
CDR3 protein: CASSQAGTGGNTIYF

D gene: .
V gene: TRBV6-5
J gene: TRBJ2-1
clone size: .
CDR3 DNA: TGTGCCAGCAGTTACTCCGTGGGGGGGCTTTACAATGAGCAGTTCTTC
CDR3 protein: CASSYSVGGLYNEQFF

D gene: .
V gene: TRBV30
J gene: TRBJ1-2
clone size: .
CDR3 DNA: TGTGCCTGGACTCCGGACAGCCATGCTACCTATGGCTACACCTTC
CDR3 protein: CAWTPDSHATYGYTF

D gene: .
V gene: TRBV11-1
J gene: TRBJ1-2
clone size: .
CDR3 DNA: TGTGCCAGCAGCTTAGCCGGGACAACTCCTTATAACTATGGCTACACCTTC
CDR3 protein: CASSLAGTTPYNYGYTF

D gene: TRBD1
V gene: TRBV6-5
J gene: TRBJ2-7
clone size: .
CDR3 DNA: TGTGCCAGCAGCTACGGGACAGGGGGTTCCTACGAGCAGTACTTC
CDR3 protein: CASSYGTGGSYEQYF

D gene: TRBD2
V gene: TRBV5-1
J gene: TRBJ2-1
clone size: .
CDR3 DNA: TGCGCCAGCAGCTACGGACTAGCGGGGTCGTCCTACAATGAGCAGTTCTTC
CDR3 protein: CASSYGLAGSSYNEQFF

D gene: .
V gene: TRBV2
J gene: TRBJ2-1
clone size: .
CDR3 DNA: TGTGCCAGCAGTTCCGGGACTCCCGTCAATGAGCAGTTCTTC
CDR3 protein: CASSSGTPVNEQFF

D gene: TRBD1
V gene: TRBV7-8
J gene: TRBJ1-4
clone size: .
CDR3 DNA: TGTGCCAGCAGCGGGACAGGGCGGGTTGGAACTAATGAAAAACTGTTTTTT
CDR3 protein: CASSGTGRVGTNEKLFF

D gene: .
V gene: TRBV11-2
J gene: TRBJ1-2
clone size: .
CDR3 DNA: TGTGCCAGCAGCTTAGTGGTAGGAGGTGGCTACACCTTC
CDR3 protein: CASSLVVGGGYTF

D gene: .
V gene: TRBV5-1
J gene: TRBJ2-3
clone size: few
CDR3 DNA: TGCGCCAGCACCGACCGGGGATTTCGGGGGAGCACAGATACGCAGTATTTT
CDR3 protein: CASTDRGFRGSTDTQYF

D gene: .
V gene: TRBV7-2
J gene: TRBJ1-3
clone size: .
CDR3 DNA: TGTGCCAGCAGCTTAGGATCGGGTGCGGCTGGAAACACCATATATTTT
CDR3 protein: CASSLGSGAAGNTIYF

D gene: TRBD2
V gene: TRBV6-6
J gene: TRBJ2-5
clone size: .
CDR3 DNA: TGTGCCAGCAGTTACTCGACTCCGGGAGGGACCCAGTACTTC
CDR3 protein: CASSYSTPGGTQYF

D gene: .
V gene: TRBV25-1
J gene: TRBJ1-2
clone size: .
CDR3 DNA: TGTGCCAGCAGTGATTCACAGGGCTACACCTATGGCTACACCTTC
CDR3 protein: CASSDSQGYTYGYTF

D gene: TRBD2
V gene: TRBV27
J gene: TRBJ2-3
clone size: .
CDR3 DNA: TGTGCCAGCAGTTTAAGGGGACTAGCGGGATTTAGCACAGATACGCAGTATTTT
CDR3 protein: CASSLRGLAGFSTDTQYF

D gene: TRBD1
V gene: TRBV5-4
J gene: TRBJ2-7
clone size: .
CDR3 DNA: TGTGCCAGCAGCTTCGGCCAGGGGGTCTACGAGCAGTACTTC
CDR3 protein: CASSFGQGVYEQYF

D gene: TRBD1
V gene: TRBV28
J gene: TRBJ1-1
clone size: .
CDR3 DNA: TGTGCCAGCAGACAGGGGACCCCTGAAGCTTTCTTT
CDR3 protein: CASRQGTPEAFF

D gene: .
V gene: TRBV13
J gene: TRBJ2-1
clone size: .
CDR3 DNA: TGTGCCAGCAGGAGAGGAAGCTCCTACAATGAGCAGTTCTTC
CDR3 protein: CASRRGSSYNEQFF

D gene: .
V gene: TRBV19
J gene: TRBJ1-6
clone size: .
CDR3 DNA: TGTGCCAGTAGGTGGAGGGAAGACTCACCCCTCCACTTT
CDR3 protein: CASRWREDSPLHF

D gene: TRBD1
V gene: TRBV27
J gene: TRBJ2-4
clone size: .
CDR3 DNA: TGTGCCAGCAGCAAACACAGGGGGCGGGAAAACATTCAGTACTTC
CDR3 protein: CASSKHRGRENIQYF

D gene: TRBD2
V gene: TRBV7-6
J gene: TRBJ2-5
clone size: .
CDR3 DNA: TGTGCCAGCAGCTTATTTTCAAGACAGCGGGGGGGCAGGGAGACCCAGTACTTC
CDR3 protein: CASSLFSRQRGGRETQYF

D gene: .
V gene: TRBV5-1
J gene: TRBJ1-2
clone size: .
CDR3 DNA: TGCGCCAGCAGCTTGGTGGCAGGTCCTAACTATGGCTACACCTTC
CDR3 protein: CASSLVAGPNYGYTF

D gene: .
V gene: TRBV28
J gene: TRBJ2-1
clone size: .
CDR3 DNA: TGTGCCAGCAGCCCCAGGGGTGAGAGGTCCTACAATGAGCAGTTCTTC
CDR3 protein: CASSPRGERSYNEQFF

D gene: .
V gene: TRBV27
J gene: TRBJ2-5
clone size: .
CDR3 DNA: TGTGCCAGCAGTTTAGAGGGCGGGCTAGCCCGTAGGCAAGAGACCCAGTACTTC
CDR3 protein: CASSLEGGLARRQETQYF

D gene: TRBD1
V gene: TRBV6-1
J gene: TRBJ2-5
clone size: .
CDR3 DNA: TGTGCCAGCAATAAGGGACAGGGAGCCCAAGAGACCCAGTACTTC
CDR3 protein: CASNKGQGAQETQYF

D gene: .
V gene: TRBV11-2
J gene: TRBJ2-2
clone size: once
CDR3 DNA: TGTGCCAGCAGCCCAATGGCGGGGAACACCGGGGAGCTGTTTTTT
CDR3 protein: CASSPMAGNTGELFF

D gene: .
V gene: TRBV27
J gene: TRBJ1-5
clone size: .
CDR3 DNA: TGTGCCAGCAGTTTGACAGCTCATAGCAATCAGCCCCAGCATTTT
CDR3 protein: CASSLTAHSNQPQHF

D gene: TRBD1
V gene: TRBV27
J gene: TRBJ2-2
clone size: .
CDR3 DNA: TGTGCCAGCAGTTCCGTCGGGACAGCCCACACCGGGGAGCTGTTTTTT
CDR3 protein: CASSSVGTAHTGELFF

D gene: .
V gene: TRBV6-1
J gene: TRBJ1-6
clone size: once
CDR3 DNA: TGTGCCAGCAGTGAATCGTTCAGGGGTGGGCATTCACCCCTCCACTTT
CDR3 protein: CASSESFRGGHSPLHF

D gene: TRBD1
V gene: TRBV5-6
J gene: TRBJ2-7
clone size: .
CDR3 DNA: TGTGCCAGCAGCTTAGGGACAGACTCCTACGAGCAGTACTTC
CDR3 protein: CASSLGTDSYEQYF

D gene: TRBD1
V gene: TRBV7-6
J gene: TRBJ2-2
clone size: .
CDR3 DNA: TGTGCCAGCAGCTTTACAGGGGTCGGGGAGCTGTTTTTT
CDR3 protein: CASSFTGVGELFF

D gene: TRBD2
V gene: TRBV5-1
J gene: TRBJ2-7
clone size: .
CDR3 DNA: TGCGCCAGCAGCTTGCGGACAGGACTAGCGGGGGGTCCTTCTACCGCCTACGAGCAGTACTTC
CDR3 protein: CASSLRTGLAGGPSTAYEQYF

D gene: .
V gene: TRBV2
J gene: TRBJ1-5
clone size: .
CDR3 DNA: TGTGCCAGCAGTGCCACAACAAATCAGCCCCAGCATTTT
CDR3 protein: CASSATTNQPQHF